What follows is one TCR beta chain and its context. This specimen belongs to a study of blood T cell repertoires in COVID-19. The table came from immunoSEQ multiplex PCR; TCRdb's copy has only in-frame clones and leaves some out. The sample consists of 100,000 to 120,000 clones, approximately 85% of them appearing once. V was cut by 0 bases and J by 0 bases, with 17 bases left in between. The CDR3 extends over 17 amino acids. The germline V gene has CDR1 GTSNPN and CDR2 SVGIG (reference sequence). Seattle's enrolled individuals joined amid active infection and were then monitored longitudinally. The chain has TRBV30 and TRBJ1-1, with D uncertain. The receptor's source is a woman between 55 and 75 years old with COVID-19, enrolled during active disease. The sequencing sample was made of peripheral blood. The CDR3 coding sequence is TGTGCCTGGAGTGTACCCCCCTCCGGGCGGGTGAACACTGAAGCTTTCTTT. Its protein is CAWSVPPSGRVNTEAFF.